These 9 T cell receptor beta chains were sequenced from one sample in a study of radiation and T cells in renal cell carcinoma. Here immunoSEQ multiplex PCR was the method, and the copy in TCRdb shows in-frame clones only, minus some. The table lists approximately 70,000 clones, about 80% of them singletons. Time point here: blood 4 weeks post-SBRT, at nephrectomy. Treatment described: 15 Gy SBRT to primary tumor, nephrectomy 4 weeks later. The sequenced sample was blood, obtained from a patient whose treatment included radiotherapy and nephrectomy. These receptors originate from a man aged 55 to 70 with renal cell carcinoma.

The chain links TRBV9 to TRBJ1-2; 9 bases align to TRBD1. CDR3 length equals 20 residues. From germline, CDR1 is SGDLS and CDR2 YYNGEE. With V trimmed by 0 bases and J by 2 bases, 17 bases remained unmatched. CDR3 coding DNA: TGTGCCAGCAGCGTAGTAGCGGTAATCCCAGGACAGGGGTCAAACTATGGCTACACCTTC. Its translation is CASSVVAVIPGQGSNYGYTF.

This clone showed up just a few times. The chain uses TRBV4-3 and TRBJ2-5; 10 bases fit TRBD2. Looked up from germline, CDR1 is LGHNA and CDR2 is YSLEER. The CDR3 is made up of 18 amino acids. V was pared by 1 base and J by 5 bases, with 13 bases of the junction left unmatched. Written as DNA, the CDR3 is TGCGCCAGCAGCCAAGGGGGATTCCTAGCGGGGGCGCGGGAGACCCAGTACTTC. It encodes CASSQGGFLAGARETQYF.

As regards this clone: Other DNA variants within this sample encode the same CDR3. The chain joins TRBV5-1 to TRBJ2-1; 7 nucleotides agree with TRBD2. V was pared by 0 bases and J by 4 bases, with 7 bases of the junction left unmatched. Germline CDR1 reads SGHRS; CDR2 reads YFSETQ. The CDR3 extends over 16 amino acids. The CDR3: CASSLGGGGPYNEQFF. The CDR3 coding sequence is TGCGCCAGCAGCTTGGGGGGGGGAGGGCCGTACAATGAGCAGTTCTTC.

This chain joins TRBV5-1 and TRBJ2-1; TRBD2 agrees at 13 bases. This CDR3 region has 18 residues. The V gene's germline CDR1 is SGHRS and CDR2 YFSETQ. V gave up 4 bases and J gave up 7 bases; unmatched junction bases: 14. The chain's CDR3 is CASSQTMRLAGGRNEQFF. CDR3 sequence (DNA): TGCGCCAGCAGCCAGACCATGAGACTAGCGGGAGGAAGGAATGAGCAGTTCTTC. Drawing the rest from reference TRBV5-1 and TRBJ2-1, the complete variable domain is KAGVTQTPRYLIKTRGQQVTLSCSPISGHRSVSWYQQTPGQGLQFLFEYFSETQRNKGNFPGRFSGRQFSNSRSEMNVSTLELGDSALYLCASSQTMRLAGGRNEQFFGPGTRLTVL.

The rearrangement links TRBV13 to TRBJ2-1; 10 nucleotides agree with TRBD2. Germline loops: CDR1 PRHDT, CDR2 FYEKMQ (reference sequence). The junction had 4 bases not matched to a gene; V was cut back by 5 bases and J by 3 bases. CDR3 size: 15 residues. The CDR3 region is CASSQGTSVYNEQFF. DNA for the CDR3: TGTGCCAGCAGCCAGGGGACTAGCGTCTACAATGAGCAGTTCTTC.

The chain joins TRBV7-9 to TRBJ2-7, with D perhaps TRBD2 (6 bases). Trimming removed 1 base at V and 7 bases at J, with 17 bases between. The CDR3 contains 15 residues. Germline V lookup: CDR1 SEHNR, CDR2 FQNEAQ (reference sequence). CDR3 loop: CASSLGAGWGYEQYV. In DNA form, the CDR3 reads TGTGCCAGCAGCTTAGGAGCGGGTTGGGGTTATGAGCAGTACGTC.

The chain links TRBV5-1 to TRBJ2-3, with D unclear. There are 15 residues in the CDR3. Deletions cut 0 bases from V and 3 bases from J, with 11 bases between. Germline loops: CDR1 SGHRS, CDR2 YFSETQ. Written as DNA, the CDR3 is TGCGCCAGCAGCTTGGGTGGGAAAGGGACAGATACGCAGTATTTT. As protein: CASSLGGKGTDTQYF.

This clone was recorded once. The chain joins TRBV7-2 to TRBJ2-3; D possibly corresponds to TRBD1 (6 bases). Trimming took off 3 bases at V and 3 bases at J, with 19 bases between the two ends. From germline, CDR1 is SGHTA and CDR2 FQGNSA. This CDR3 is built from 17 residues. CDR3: CASSLGISKGVTDTQYF. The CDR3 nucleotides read TGTGCCAGCAGCTTGGGCATTTCCAAGGGGGTGACAGATACGCAGTATTTT.

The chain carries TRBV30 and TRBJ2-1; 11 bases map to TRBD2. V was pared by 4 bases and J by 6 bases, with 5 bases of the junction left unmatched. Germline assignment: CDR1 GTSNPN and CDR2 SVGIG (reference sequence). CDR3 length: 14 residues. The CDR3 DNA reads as TGTGCCTGGAACCTAGCGGGAGGACCCAATGAGCAGTTCTTC. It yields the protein CAWNLAGGPNEQFF. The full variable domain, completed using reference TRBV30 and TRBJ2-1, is SQTIHQWPATLVQPVGSPLSLECTVEGTSNPNLYWYRQAAGRGLQLLFYSVGIGQISSEVPQNLSASRPQDRQFILSSKKLLLSDSGFYLCAWNLAGGPNEQFFGPGTRLTVL.